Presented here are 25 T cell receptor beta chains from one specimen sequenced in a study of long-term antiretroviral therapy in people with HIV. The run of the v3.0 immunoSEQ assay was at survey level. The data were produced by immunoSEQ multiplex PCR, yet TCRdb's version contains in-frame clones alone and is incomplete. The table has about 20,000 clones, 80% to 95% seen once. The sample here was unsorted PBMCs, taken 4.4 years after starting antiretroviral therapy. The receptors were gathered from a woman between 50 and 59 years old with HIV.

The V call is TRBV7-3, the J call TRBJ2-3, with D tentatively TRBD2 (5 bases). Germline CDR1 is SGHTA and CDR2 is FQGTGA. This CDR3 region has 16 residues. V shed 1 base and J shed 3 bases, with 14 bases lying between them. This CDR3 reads CASSLSDGKGTDTQYF. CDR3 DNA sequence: TGTGCCAGCAGCTTAAGCGACGGGAAAGGGACAGATACGCAGTATTTT.

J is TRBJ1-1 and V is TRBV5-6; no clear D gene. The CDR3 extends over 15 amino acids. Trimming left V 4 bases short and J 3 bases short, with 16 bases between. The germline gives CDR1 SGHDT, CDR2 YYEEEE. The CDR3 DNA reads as TGTGCCAGCAGCCCCACGACACGAGCCGACACTGAAGCTTTCTTT. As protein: CASSPTTRADTEAFF. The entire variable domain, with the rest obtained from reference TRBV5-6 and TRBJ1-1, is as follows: DAGVTQSPTHLIKTRGQQVTLRCSPKSGHDTVSWYQQALGQGPQFIFQYYEEEERQRGNFPDRFSGHQFPNYSSELNVNALLLGDSALYLCASSPTTRADTEAFFGQGTRLTVV.

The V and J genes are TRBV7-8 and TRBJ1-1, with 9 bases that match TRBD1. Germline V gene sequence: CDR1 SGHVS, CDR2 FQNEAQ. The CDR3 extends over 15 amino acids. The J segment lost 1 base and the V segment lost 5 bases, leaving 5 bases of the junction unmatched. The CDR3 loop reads CASSRRDRANTEAFF. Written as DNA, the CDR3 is TGTGCCAGCAGCCGCCGGGACAGGGCGAACACTGAAGCTTTCTTT.

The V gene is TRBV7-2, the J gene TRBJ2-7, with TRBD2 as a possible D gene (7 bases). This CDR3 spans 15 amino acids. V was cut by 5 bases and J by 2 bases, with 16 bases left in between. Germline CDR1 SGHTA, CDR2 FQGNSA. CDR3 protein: CASSLLGGTTYEQYF. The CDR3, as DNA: TGTGCCAGCAGCCTCTTAGGGGGGACTACCTACGAGCAGTACTTC. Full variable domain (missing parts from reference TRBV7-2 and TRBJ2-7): GAGVSQSPSNKVTEKGKDVELRCDPISGHTALYWYRQSLGQGLEFLIYFQGNSAPDKSGLPSDRFSAERTGGSVSTLTIQRTQQEDSAVYLCASSLLGGTTYEQYFGPGTRLTVT.

CDR3 nucleotides: TGTGCCAGCTCACCTTTGACGTCAGGGGCCACTGAAGCTTTCTTT. Translated: CASSPLTSGATEAFF. The chain recombines TRBV18 with TRBJ1-1; TRBD1 might be the D (6 bases). The V gene lost 3 bases and the J gene lost 4 bases, with 15 bases spanning the gap. Per germline, CDR1 KGHSH and CDR2 LQKENI. This CDR3 contains 15 residues.

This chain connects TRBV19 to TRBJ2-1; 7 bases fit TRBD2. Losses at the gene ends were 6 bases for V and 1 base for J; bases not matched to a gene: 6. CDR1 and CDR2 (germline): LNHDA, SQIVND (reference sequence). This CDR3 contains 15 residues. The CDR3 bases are TGTGCCAGTAGCCCTCGGGGGGAATCCTACAATGAGCAGTTCTTC. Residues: CASSPRGESYNEQFF. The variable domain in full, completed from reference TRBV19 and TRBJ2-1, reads DGGITQSPKYLFRKEGQNVTLSCEQNLNHDAMYWYRQDPGQGLRLIYYSQIVNDFQKGDIAEGYSVSREKKESFPLTVTSAQKNPTAFYLCASSPRGESYNEQFFGPGTRLTVL.

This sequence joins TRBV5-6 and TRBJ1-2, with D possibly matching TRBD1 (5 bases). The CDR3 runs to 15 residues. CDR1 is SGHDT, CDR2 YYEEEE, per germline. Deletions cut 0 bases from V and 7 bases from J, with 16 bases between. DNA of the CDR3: TGTGCCAGCAGCTTGGGGGGACTACGATGGGGTGGCTACACCTTC. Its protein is CASSLGGLRWGGYTF.

The CDR3 loop is CAWSPGTGGSSPLHF. The CDR3 region has the DNA TGTGCCTGGAGTCCCGGGACAGGGGGCAGTTCACCCCTCCACTTT. The chain joins TRBV30 to TRBJ1-6; 12 bases map to TRBD1. The germline V gene encodes CDR1 GTSNPN and CDR2 SVGIG (reference sequence). V lost 2 bases, J lost 9 bases, and 5 bases stayed unmatched. This CDR3 spans 15 amino acids.

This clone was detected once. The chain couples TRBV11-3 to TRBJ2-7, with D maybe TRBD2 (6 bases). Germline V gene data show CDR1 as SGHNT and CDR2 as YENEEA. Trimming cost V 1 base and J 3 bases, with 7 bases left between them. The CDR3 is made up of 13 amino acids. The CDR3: CASSLGLGYEQYF. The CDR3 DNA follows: TGTGCCAGCAGCTTAGGACTAGGCTACGAGCAGTACTTC.

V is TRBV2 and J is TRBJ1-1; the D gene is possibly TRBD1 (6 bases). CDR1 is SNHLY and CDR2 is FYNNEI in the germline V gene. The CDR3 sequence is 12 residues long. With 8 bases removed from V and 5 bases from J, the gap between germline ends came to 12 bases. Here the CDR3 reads CASGRGQTEAFF. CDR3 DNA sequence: TGTGCCAGCGGTCGGGGGCAGACTGAAGCTTTCTTT.

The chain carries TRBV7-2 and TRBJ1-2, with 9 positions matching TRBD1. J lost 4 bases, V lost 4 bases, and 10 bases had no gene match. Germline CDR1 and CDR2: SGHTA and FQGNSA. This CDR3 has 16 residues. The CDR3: CASSSDPQGAAYGYTF. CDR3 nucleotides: TGTGCCAGCAGCTCAGACCCACAGGGGGCAGCCTATGGCTACACCTTC.

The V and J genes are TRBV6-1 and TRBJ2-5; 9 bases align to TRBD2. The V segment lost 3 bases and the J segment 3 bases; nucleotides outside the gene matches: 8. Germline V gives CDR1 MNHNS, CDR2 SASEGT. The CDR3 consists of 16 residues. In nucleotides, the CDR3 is TGTGCCAGCAGTGACGCTTCTAGCGGGGTAAAAGAGACCCAGTACTTC. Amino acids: CASSDASSGVKETQYF.

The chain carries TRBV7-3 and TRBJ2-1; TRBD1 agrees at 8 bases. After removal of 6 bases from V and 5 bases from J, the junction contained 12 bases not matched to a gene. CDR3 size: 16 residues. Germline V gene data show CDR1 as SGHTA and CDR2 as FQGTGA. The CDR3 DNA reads TGTGCCAGCAGTTATGGGGCCCGGACAGGGAACAATGAGCAGTTCTTC. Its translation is CASSYGARTGNNEQFF.

In DNA form, the CDR3 reads TGTGCCAGCAGTTCCCTGGGGGTGGAGGTCACTGAAGCTTTCTTT. Its translation: CASSSLGVEVTEAFF. V gene TRBV27 combines with J gene TRBJ1-1; a possible D gene is TRBD1 (5 bases). The CDR3 contains 15 residues. Trimming removed 4 bases from V and 4 bases from J, with 16 bases in between. Germline-derived CDR1 and CDR2 are MNHEY and SMNVEV (reference sequence).

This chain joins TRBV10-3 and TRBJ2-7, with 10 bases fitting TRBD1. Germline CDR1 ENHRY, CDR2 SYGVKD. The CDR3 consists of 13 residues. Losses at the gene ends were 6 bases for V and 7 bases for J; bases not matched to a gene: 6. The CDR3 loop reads CAISRDRGGEQYF. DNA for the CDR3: TGTGCCATCAGCAGGGACAGGGGCGGTGAGCAGTACTTC.

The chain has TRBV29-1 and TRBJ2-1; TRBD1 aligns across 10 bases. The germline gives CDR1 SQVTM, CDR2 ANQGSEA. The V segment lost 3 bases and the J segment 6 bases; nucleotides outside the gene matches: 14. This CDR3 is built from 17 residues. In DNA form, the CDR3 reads TGCAGCGTTGAGGTAAGGGCCCCGGGACAGGGGCTCAATGAGCAGTTCTTC. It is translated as CSVEVRAPGQGLNEQFF.

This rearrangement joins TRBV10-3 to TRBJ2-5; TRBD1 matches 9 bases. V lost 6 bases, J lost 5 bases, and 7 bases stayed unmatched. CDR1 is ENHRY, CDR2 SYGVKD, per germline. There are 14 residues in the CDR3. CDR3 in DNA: TGTGCCATCAGAGGGACAGGGACCGGTGAGACCCAGTACTTC. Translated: CAIRGTGTGETQYF.

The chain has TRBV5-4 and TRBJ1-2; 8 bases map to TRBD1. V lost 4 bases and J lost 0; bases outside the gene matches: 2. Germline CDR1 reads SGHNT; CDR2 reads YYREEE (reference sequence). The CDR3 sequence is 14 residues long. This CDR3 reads CASSTGQANYGYTF. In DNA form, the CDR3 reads TGTGCCAGCAGCACGGGACAGGCTAACTATGGCTACACCTTC.

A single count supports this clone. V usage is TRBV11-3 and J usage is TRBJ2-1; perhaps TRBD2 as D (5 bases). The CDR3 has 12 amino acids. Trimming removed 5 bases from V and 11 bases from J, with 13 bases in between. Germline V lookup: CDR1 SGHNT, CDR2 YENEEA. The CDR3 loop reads CASSDREPKQFF. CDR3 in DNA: TGTGCCAGCAGCGACCGGGAACCCAAGCAGTTCTTC.

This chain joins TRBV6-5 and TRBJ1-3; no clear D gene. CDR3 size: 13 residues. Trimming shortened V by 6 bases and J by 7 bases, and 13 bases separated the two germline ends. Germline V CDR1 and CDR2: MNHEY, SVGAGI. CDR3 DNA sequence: TGTGCCAGCAGCCTGGACGGCATCAACACCATATATTTT. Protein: CASSLDGINTIYF.

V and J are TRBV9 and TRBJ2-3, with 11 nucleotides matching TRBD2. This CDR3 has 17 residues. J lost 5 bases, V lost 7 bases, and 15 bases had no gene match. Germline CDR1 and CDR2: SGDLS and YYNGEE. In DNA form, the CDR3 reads TGTGCCAGCGGCCCTAGCGGGGGGCCGAGGATGGGAGATACGCAGTATTTT. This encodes CASGPSGGPRMGDTQYF.

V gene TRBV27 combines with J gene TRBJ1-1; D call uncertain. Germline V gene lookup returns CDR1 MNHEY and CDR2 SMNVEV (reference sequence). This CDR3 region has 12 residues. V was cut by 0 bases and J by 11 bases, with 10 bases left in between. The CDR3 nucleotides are TGTGCCAGCAGTTTATCTATCGGTCCGGCTTTCTTT. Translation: CASSLSIGPAFF.

This CDR3 is CASSLRQGALGEQYF. CDR3 bases: TGTGCCAGCAGCCTCCGACAGGGGGCATTGGGCGAGCAGTACTTC. The rearrangement joins TRBV7-2 to TRBJ2-7; 10 positions agree with TRBD1. After removal of 5 bases from V and 6 bases from J, the junction contained 10 bases not matched to a gene. Per germline, CDR1 SGHTA and CDR2 FQGNSA. The CDR3 length is 15 residues.

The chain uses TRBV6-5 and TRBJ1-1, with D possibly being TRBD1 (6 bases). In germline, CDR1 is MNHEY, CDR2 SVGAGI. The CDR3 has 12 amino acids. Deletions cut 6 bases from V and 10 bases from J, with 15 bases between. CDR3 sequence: CASSPTQGGAFF. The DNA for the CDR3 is TGTGCCAGCAGCCCCACACAGGGAGGAGCTTTCTTT.

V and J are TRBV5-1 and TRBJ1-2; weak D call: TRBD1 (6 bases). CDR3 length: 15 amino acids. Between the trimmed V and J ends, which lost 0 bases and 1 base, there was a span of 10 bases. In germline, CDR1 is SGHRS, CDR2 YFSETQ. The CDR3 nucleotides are TGCGCCAGCAGCTTGGGAGACAGGAGTAACTATGGCTACACCTTC. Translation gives CASSLGDRSNYGYTF.